Each of the 14 T cell receptor beta chains below was sequenced from the same sample in a study of blood T cell repertoires in COVID-19. TCRdb keeps only in-frame clones here, not all; method: immunoSEQ multiplex PCR. The sample lists 55,000 to 80,000 clones; 80% to 90% were seen once. The sequencing sample was made of peripheral blood. These TCRs come from a human donor in a cohort sampled during active COVID-19.

The V gene is TRBV6-5, the J gene TRBJ1-2, with 7 bases identical to TRBD1. Germline-derived CDR1 and CDR2 are MNHEY and SVGAGI. The CDR3 spans 12 residues. Unmatched junction bases numbered 6, after V lost 6 bases and J lost 8 bases. DNA for the CDR3: TGTGCCAGCAGGGTACAGGGGAGCGGCTACACCTTC. Translation: CASRVQGSGYTF.

V is TRBV5-6 and J is TRBJ1-2; weak D call: TRBD1 (5 bases). Germline assignment: CDR1 SGHDT and CDR2 YYEEEE. This CDR3 is built from 14 residues. V dropped 0 bases and J dropped 1 base, with 7 bases sitting between them. The CDR3 spells CASSLGQLNYGYTF. In DNA form, the CDR3 reads TGTGCCAGCAGCTTGGGACAGCTTAACTATGGCTACACCTTC.

V is TRBV4-1 and J is TRBJ2-1, with 8 bases fitting TRBD2. The germline V gene has CDR1 MGHRA and CDR2 YSYEKL. This CDR3 is 13 amino acids long. Trimming took 5 bases from V and 6 from J; bases not matched to a gene: 3. The CDR3 protein is CASSISGSNEQFF. The CDR3 DNA is TGCGCCAGCAGCATCAGCGGGAGCAATGAGCAGTTCTTC.

The chain recombines TRBV7-2 with TRBJ2-1; D call uncertain. Germline assignment: CDR1 SGHTA and CDR2 FQGNSA. V gave up 1 base and J gave up 6 bases, with 7 bases separating them. The CDR3 sequence is 13 residues long. CDR3 amino acids: CASSLGPSNEQFF. CDR3 nucleotide sequence: TGTGCCAGCAGCTTAGGTCCCAGCAATGAGCAGTTCTTC.

J is TRBJ2-1 and V is TRBV7-6, with 7 bases aligning to TRBD2. Germline CDR1 and CDR2: SGHVS and FNYEAQ. J lost 5 bases, V lost 3 bases, and 13 bases had no gene match. The CDR3 totals 17 residues. The CDR3 sequence is CASSFSPGRGRDNEQFF. As DNA, the CDR3 is TGTGCCAGCAGCTTCTCACCGGGGCGAGGGAGGGACAATGAGCAGTTCTTC. Drawing the rest from reference TRBV7-6 and TRBJ2-1, the complete variable domain is GAGVSQSPRYKVTKRGQDVALRCDPISGHVSLYWYRQALGQGPEFLTYFNYEAQQDKSGLPNDRFSAERPEGSISTLTIQRTEQRDSAMYRCASSFSPGRGRDNEQFFGPGTRLTVL.

This chain links TRBV7-9 with TRBJ2-5; 8 nucleotides agree with TRBD1. Per germline, CDR1 SEHNR and CDR2 FQNEAQ (reference sequence). Trimming took 5 bases from V and 4 from J; bases not matched to a gene: 9. CDR3 size: 15 residues. Written as DNA, the CDR3 is TGTGCCAGCAGCCCTCTAGGACAGGGACTAGAGACCCAGTACTTC. It encodes CASSPLGQGLETQYF.

The chain has TRBV11-2 and TRBJ1-2, with TRBD1 as a possible D gene (5 bases). The CDR3 has 13 amino acids. Trimming cost V 5 bases and J 8 bases, with 15 bases left between them. The V gene's germline CDR1 is SGHAT and CDR2 FQNNGV. Here the CDR3 DNA reads TGTGCCAGCAGCCCAGACGGGGGTCGGGGCTACACCTTC. It is translated as CASSPDGGRGYTF.

The chain joins TRBV18 to TRBJ1-3; 9 bases match TRBD1. Germline loops: CDR1 KGHSH, CDR2 LQKENI. The CDR3 runs 16 residues. The V segment lost 5 bases and the J segment 0 bases; nucleotides outside the gene matches: 5. The chain's CDR3 is CASSKPGQGSGNTIYF. CDR3 sequence (DNA): TGTGCCAGCTCAAAACCGGGACAGGGCTCTGGAAACACCATATATTTT.

The chain recombines TRBV27 with TRBJ2-7; 8 bases are shared with TRBD1. From germline, CDR1 is MNHEY and CDR2 SMNVEV (reference sequence). Trimming removed 5 bases from V and 5 bases from J; junction bases left unmatched: 5. The CDR3 contains 13 residues. CDR3 sequence: CASSLRGLNEQYF. CDR3 DNA sequence: TGTGCCAGCAGTCTCAGGGGGCTCAACGAGCAGTACTTC.

A single count supports this clone. The chain joins TRBV14 to TRBJ1-3; TRBD1 is a possible D gene (6 bases). The CDR3 contains 17 residues. Looked up from germline, CDR1 is SGHDN and CDR2 is FVKESK. V gave up 7 bases and J gave up 1 base, with 20 bases separating them. The CDR3 loop reads CASTARGGPPSGNTIYF. The CDR3 DNA sequence: TGTGCCAGCACAGCACGGGGGGGGCCTCCGTCTGGAAACACCATATATTTT.

The chain uses TRBV5-1 and TRBJ2-3, with 8 bases identical to TRBD1. Germline V gives CDR1 SGHRS, CDR2 YFSETQ. This CDR3 has 15 residues. V was pared by 8 bases and J by 4 bases, with 12 bases of the junction left unmatched. The CDR3 DNA reads TGCGCCAGTAACCTAAAACCAGGGGGCGCAGATACGCAGTATTTT. It specifies CASNLKPGGADTQYF.

This clone was seen a single time. The V and J genes are TRBV6-2 or TRBV6-3 and TRBJ1-5; D is perhaps TRBD1 (6 bases). This CDR3 is built from 18 residues. Germline V CDR1 and CDR2: MNHEY, SVGEGT. Trimming cost V 4 bases and J 0 bases, with 19 bases left between them. The CDR3, as DNA: TGTGCCAGCAGTTTCCCCGCCGGACAGACATATAGCAATCAGCCCCAGCATTTT. Translating it yields CASSFPAGQTYSNQPQHF.

This rearrangement joins TRBV18 to TRBJ2-1; 7 bases are shared with TRBD2. V lost 4 bases to trimming and J lost 4 bases; unmatched junction nucleotides: 13. This CDR3 has 17 amino acids. Germline CDR1 and CDR2: KGHSH and LQKENI. Here the CDR3 DNA reads TGTGCCAGCTCACTACAGCGGGGCGGGAACATTTACAATGAGCAGTTCTTC. Translation: CASSLQRGGNIYNEQFF.

The CDR3 sequence is CASRPLAELTGELFF. CDR3 nucleotides: TGTGCCAGCCGTCCCCTAGCGGAGTTGACCGGGGAGCTGTTTTTT. The V gene is TRBV6-5, the J gene TRBJ2-2, with TRBD2 identical over 7 bases. CDR1 is MNHEY, CDR2 SVGAGI, per germline. The CDR3 extends over 15 amino acids. V was pared by 8 bases and J by 5 bases, with 11 bases of the junction left unmatched.